Following are 6 T cell receptor beta chains from one sample sequenced in a study of PD-L1 blockade in urothelial cancer. Time point: peripheral blood 6 weeks after treatment start. Using immunoSEQ multiplex PCR, the repertoire was profiled, and TCRdb retains in-frame clones only, with some absent. This sample has over 70,000 clones, with 83% found just once. Sequencing used PBMCs, obtained around atezolizumab (anti-PD-L1) treatment. Source of these receptors: a man in his 70s with urothelial cancer.

The chain employs TRBV11-3 and TRBJ1-3, with 9 bases fitting TRBD1. V trimming: 3 bases; J trimming: 3 bases; junction bases outside the gene matches: 3. Germline-derived CDR1 and CDR2 are SGHNT and YENEEA. This CDR3 has 15 residues. CDR3 nucleotide sequence: TGTGCCAGCAGCTTTGGGACAGGGAATGGAAACACCATATATTTT. This encodes CASSFGTGNGNTIYF.

J is TRBJ2-1 and V is TRBV29-1; 12 bases map to TRBD1. The trim removed 5 bases at V and 8 bases at J, leaving 7 bases unmatched. Germline CDR1 SQVTM, CDR2 ANQGSEA. This CDR3 spans 14 amino acids. As DNA, the CDR3 is TGCAGCGTTTGGGACAGGGGGCTCTTGGATGAGCAGTTCTTC. As protein: CSVWDRGLLDEQFF.

The J gene is TRBJ1-2, the V gene TRBV7-8, with a tentative D call TRBD1 (6 bases). CDR1 and CDR2 (germline): SGHVS, FQNEAQ. V was clipped by 5 bases and J by 4 bases, with 14 bases between them. The CDR3 totals 14 residues. This chain's CDR3 is CASSDPQGTYGYTF. In DNA, the CDR3 is TGTGCCAGCAGCGATCCACAGGGAACCTATGGCTACACCTTC. The full variable domain, completed using reference TRBV7-8 and TRBJ1-2, is GAGVSQSPRYKVAKRGQDVALRCDPISGHVSLFWYQQALGQGPEFLTYFQNEAQLDKSGLPSDRFFAERPEGSVSTLKIQRTQQEDSAVYLCASSDPQGTYGYTFGSGTRLTVV.

The DNA for the CDR3 is TGTGCCAGCAGTGACTCTCTAGCGGGGGGGAATGAGCAGTTCTTC. Translated: CASSDSLAGGNEQFF. The genes are TRBV6-4 and TRBJ2-1, with 12 bases matching TRBD2. The CDR3 runs 15 residues. In germline, CDR1 is MRHNA, CDR2 SNTAGT. The trim removed 0 bases at V and 7 bases at J, leaving 1 base unmatched.

J is TRBJ1-1 and V is TRBV7-9; D call uncertain. Trimming pared 7 bases from V and 1 base from J, leaving 16 bases between. This CDR3 contains 15 residues. CDR1 is SEHNR and CDR2 is FQNEAQ in the germline V gene (reference sequence). The DNA for the CDR3 is TGTGCCAGCAACCAGTACTCGGGGTCGAACACTGAAGCTTTCTTT. Its translation: CASNQYSGSNTEAFF. Complete variable domain (other parts from reference TRBV7-9 and TRBJ1-1): DTGVSQNPRHKITKRGQNVTFRCDPISEHNRLYWYRQTLGQGPEFLTYFQNEAQLEKSRLLSDRFSAERPKGSFSTLEIQRTEQGDSAMYLCASNQYSGSNTEAFFGQGTRLTVV.

The genes are TRBV2 and TRBJ1-2; D perhaps matches TRBD1 (5 bases). V was shortened by 7 bases and J by 6 bases, with 15 bases between the two germline ends. In germline, CDR1 is SNHLY, CDR2 FYNNEI. The CDR3 spans 13 residues. CDR3 in DNA: TGTGCCAGCACCCTGGGGACGGGGGATGGCTACACCTTC. It codes for CASTLGTGDGYTF.